The rows below give T cell receptor beta chains drawn from one sample of a study of beta chain features in type 1 diabetes. The protocol was immunoSEQ multiplex PCR, while the TCRdb copy is restricted to in-frame clones and leaves out a portion. Of roughly 300,000 clones in the sample, over 7% were seen once. Sequenced sample: central memory CD4+ T cells from blood. The origin of the receptors is a man aged 25-45 years with type 1 diabetes. The CDR3 runs from the conserved cysteine through the conserved F or W. The D gene is left open where the match is weak. Only some rows state a clone size, as once, few, many or a class for expanded clones.

TRBJ2-3 | TRBV2 | few | . | TGTGCCAGCAGTGAAGACAGGACCCTCACAGATACGCAGTATTTT | CASSEDRTLTDTQYF
TRBJ1-1 | TRBV29-1 | few | . | TGCAGCGTTGAAAGAGGGACCCGGCGCGACACTGAAGCTTTCTTT | CSVERGTRRDTEAFF
TRBJ2-7 | TRBV27 | many | TRBD1 | TGTGCCAGCAGTTCCGAGACAGGGTTGCAGCAGTACTTC | CASSSETGLQQYF
TRBJ1-2 | TRBV30 | few | . | TGTGCCTGGAGTACAGGGCGCCTTGGCTACACCTTC | CAWSTGRLGYTF
TRBJ1-1 | TRBV30 | few | . | TGTGCCTGGAGCCCGAGCGGGGGCTATATAACTGAAGCTTTCTTT | CAWSPSGGYITEAFF
TRBJ2-2 | TRBV25-1 | . | . | TGTGCCAGCAGTGGCCAGGAGGCAAGCGGGGAGCTGTTTTTT | CASSGQEASGELFF
TRBJ1-5 | TRBV14 | . | . | TGTGCCAGCAGGCGGGGACACCGCAATCAGCCCCAGCATTTT | CASRRGHRNQPQHF
TRBJ1-1 | TRBV9 | . | . | TGTGCCAGCAGCGGAGAGGCGGCAGAAGCTTTCTTT | CASSGEAAEAFF
TRBJ2-3 | TRBV5-4 | . | TRBD1 | TGTGCCAGCAGCTTGACGGGACAGGTCACAGATACGCAGTATTTT | CASSLTGQVTDTQYF
TRBJ2-7 | TRBV27 | . | . | TGTGCCAGCAGTCGATCCGGGACACTTTCCTACGAGCAGTACTTC | CASSRSGTLSYEQYF
TRBJ2-1 | TRBV29-1 | . | . | TGCAGCGGCCTTCGGGGGCGGATCAATGAGCAGTTCTTC | CSGLRGRINEQFF
TRBJ2-4 | TRBV2 | . | TRBD2 | TGTGCCAGCAGTCTGACTAGCGGGGAGAAAAACATTCAGTACTTC | CASSLTSGEKNIQYF
TRBJ2-3 | TRBV11-2 | . | TRBD1 | TGTGCCAGCAGCTCAACCCGGTGGGGACAGGGAGTGGGTGATACGCAGTATTTT | CASSSTRWGQGVGDTQYF
TRBJ1-5 | TRBV5-6 | few | TRBD1 | TGTGCCAGCAGCCTCCGGGACAGAAATCAGCCCCAGCATTTT | CASSLRDRNQPQHF
TRBJ1-2 | TRBV5-6 | . | . | TGTGCCAGCAGCTTAAGGGATGCGACCTGGGGCTACACCTTC | CASSLRDATWGYTF
TRBJ2-5 | TRBV7-9 | . | TRBD2 | TGTGCCAGCAGCTCTACCGGAGCGGGGAGGCAAGAGACCCAGTACTTC | CASSSTGAGRQETQYF
TRBJ2-5 | TRBV6-6 | few | . | TGTGCCAGCAGCCTCGGCCGGGGAGAGACCCAGTACTTC | CASSLGRGETQYF
TRBJ2-1 | TRBV27 | . | TRBD2 | TGTGCCAGCAGACTGGACGGGGGGAACTACAATGAGCAGTTCTTC | CASRLDGGNYNEQFF
TRBJ1-2 | TRBV19 | few | . | TGTGCCAGTAGGAGGACCAGTGAAGGCTACACCTTC | CASRRTSEGYTF
TRBJ2-3 | TRBV7-8 | . | . | TGTGCCAGCAGCGCCCACAGGGATACGCAGTATTTT | CASSAHRDTQYF
TRBJ2-1 | TRBV5-1 | . | . | TGCGCCAGCAGCGAAAGCTCTAGCAGTATCGTCAATGAGCAGTTCTTC | CASSESSSSIVNEQFF
TRBJ1-3 | TRBV7-2 | . | . | TGTGCCAGCAGCTCTAGACGGAGCTCTGGAAACACCATATATTTT | CASSSRRSSGNTIYF
TRBJ1-2 | TRBV6-6 | . | TRBD1 | TGTGCCAGCAGCACAAGCGACAGGGAGGGAGGCTACACCTTC | CASSTSDREGGYTF
TRBJ1-6 | TRBV2 | many | . | TGTGCCAGCAGCCAAGCCAGGGTCCACAATTCACCCCTCCACTTT | CASSQARVHNSPLHF
TRBJ2-3 | TRBV4-1 | . | . | TGCGCCAGCAGCCGGTCAGAAGGGAAAGGGATAGATACGCAGTATTTT | CASSRSEGKGIDTQYF
TRBJ2-1 | TRBV11-2 | few | . | TGTGCCAGCAGCTCCTTTCGGGGAAGGGGGGATGAGCAGTTCTTC | CASSSFRGRGDEQFF
TRBJ2-1 | TRBV5-1 | . | TRBD2 | TGCGCCAGCAGCGTAGGAAGCGGGGCCGTTGGGAATGAGCAGTTCTTC | CASSVGSGAVGNEQFF
TRBJ2-1 | TRBV6-1 | . | . | TGTGCCAGCACCTCCCCGAACCGGGCATACAATGAGCAGTTCTTC | CASTSPNRAYNEQFF
TRBJ1-3 | TRBV29-1 | . | TRBD1 | TGCAGCGTTCTACCAGGGGGCTCTGGAAACACCATATATTTT | CSVLPGGSGNTIYF
TRBJ2-4 | TRBV7-8 | few | . | TGTGCCAGCAGCTCGCCTCTGGGAGCGGGAAACATTCAGTACTTC | CASSSPLGAGNIQYF
TRBJ1-2 | TRBV16 | . | . | TGTGCCAGCAGCCAATCCCGGTCAGGCGCAGCCTATGGCTACACCTTC | CASSQSRSGAAYGYTF
TRBJ2-1 | TRBV7-9 | many | . | TGTGCCAGCAGCTTAGCAGCCCAGTCATTGAATGAGCAGTTCTTC | CASSLAAQSLNEQFF
TRBJ2-5 | TRBV7-8 | . | . | TGTGCCAGCAGCTTGGGAGTACTAGCAGTCCAAGAGACCCAGTACTTC | CASSLGVLAVQETQYF
TRBJ1-6 | TRBV7-2 | . | TRBD1 | TGTGCCAGCAGACCGCCGGGACAGGGATATTCACCCCTCCACTTT | CASRPPGQGYSPLHF
TRBJ1-2 | TRBV30 | . | . | TGTGCCTGGAGTGACGTAATCGGCTACACCTTC | CAWSDVIGYTF
TRBJ2-7 | TRBV10-2 | few | . | TGCGCCAGCAGTGAGATGGGAGAGGGCAGCGGCTCCTACGAGCAGTACTTC | CASSEMGEGSGSYEQYF
TRBJ1-6 | TRBV6-5 | . | . | TGTGCCAGCAGGACGGACAGCCGAGATAATTCACCCCTCCACTTT | CASRTDSRDNSPLHF
TRBJ2-7 | TRBV18 | few | TRBD1 | TGTGCCAGCTCACCGTCGGGACAGTACGAGCAGTACTTC | CASSPSGQYEQYF
TRBJ2-7 | TRBV29-1 | . | . | TGCAGCGTTGATTTTGGGACGACGCCCGCCGGCCTGCAGTACTTC | CSVDFGTTPAGLQYF
TRBJ1-2 | TRBV5-1 | . | TRBD1 | TGCGCCAGCAGCTTGATACAACAGGGGGACTACGGCTACACCTTC | CASSLIQQGDYGYTF
TRBJ2-2 | TRBV19 | . | . | TGTGCCAGTAGTATTTTACGAGGGTACACCGGGGAGCTGTTTTTT | CASSILRGYTGELFF
TRBJ2-1 | TRBV14 | many | . | TGTGCCAGCAGCCACTGGGCGGGGAGCTCCTACAATGAGCAGTTCTTC | CASSHWAGSSYNEQFF
TRBJ2-3 | TRBV4-1 | many | . | TGCGCCAGCAGCCAAGAATGGGCGGGGTCCACAGATACGCAGTATTTT | CASSQEWAGSTDTQYF
TRBJ2-2 | TRBV6-1 | few | . | TGTGCCAGCAGTGAATTATACATAACCGGGGAGCTGTTTTTT | CASSELYITGELFF
TRBJ2-1 | TRBV7-8 | . | . | TGTGCCAGCAGCCTCGACAGTAATGAGCAGTTCTTC | CASSLDSNEQFF
TRBJ1-5 | TRBV23-1 | many | . | TGCGCCAGCAGTTTAGGGGAACATAGCAATCAGCCCCAGCATTTT | CASSLGEHSNQPQHF
TRBJ2-2 | TRBV18 | few | TRBD2 | TGTGCCAGCTCACCCATAGCGGGCACCACCGGGGAGCTGTTTTTT | CASSPIAGTTGELFF
TRBJ1-1 | TRBV10-3 | . | . | TGTGCCATCATAAACAGTCAGGGTGGTGAAGCTTTCTTT | CAIINSQGGEAFF
TRBJ1-5 | TRBV2 | . | TRBD1 | TGTGCCAGCACCCCGACAGGGGGCGCGAATCAGCCCCAGCATTTT | CASTPTGGANQPQHF
TRBJ2-5 | TRBV2 | . | . | TGTGCCAGCAGTCCTAACCGGCGCGACCAAGAGACCCAGTACTTC | CASSPNRRDQETQYF
TRBJ2-3 | TRBV6-6 | . | . | TGTGCCAGCAGTTACTCGACGGCTAGCACAGATACGCAGTATTTT | CASSYSTASTDTQYF
TRBJ2-7 | TRBV5-6 | . | . | TGTGCCAGCAGCTTGAATCGGGAGCAGTACTTC | CASSLNREQYF
TRBJ1-2 | TRBV28 | few | . | TGTGCCAGCCGGTTTGAGGGGGTAGACACCTTC | CASRFEGVDTF
TRBJ2-5 | TRBV10-3 | few | . | TGTGCCAGCGGGGAAGAGGGGACCCAGTACTTC | CASGEEGTQYF
TRBJ2-5 | TRBV4-1 | few | . | TGCGCCAGCAGCCAAGCTATACAGGCCCAAGAGACCCAGTACTTC | CASSQAIQAQETQYF
TRBJ2-3 | TRBV2 | . | . | TGTGCCAGCGAGTTCGTCCAGACAACAGATACGCAGTATTTT | CASEFVQTTDTQYF
TRBJ2-3 | TRBV6-5 | few | TRBD1 | TGTGCCAGCAGCCGACAGGGGGCCTTGGAGGATACGCAGTATTTT | CASSRQGALEDTQYF
TRBJ2-2 | TRBV6-6 | few | . | TGTGCCAGCAGTTACTCCGCAGGGCCCACCGGGGAGCTGTTTTTT | CASSYSAGPTGELFF
TRBJ1-4 | TRBV20-1 | . | . | TGCAGTGTTTCGGCAGATGAAAAACTGTTTTTT | CSVSADEKLFF
TRBJ2-5 | TRBV29-1 | few | . | TGCAGCGCACTCCCGGGGGAAGAGACCCAGTACTTC | CSALPGEETQYF